A single T cell receptor beta chain is shown here with its context. Unique molecular identifiers were incorporated into the prepared TCRbeta library. Using its own MiXCR run on the PCR reads, TCRdb lists one record per CDR3 protein. The sample contains roughly 310,000 distinct CDR3 sequences, 23% of which appear only once. This sample stems from a study of T-cell reconstitution after alpha-beta-depleted transplantation in children. The V gene's germline CDR1 is LGHDT and CDR2 YNNKEL (reference sequence). This CDR3 has 17 amino acids. The V end lost 0 bases, the J end lost 3 bases, and 18 bases lay between the germline ends.

The chain employs TRBV3-1 and TRBJ2-7, with no clear D. The source was PBMCs, mostly from graft donor cells, collected 180 days after TCRalphabeta/CD19-depleted stem cell transplant. The receptor's source is a male patient aged 10 to 17 who had a stem cell transplant for acute lymphoblastic leukemia, so the T cells may come from the graft donor. CDR3 coding DNA: TGTGCCAGCAGCCAAGACTCTAGTTGGCCTTCCTTCTACGAGCAGTACTTC. Translation: CASSQDSSWPSFYEQYF.